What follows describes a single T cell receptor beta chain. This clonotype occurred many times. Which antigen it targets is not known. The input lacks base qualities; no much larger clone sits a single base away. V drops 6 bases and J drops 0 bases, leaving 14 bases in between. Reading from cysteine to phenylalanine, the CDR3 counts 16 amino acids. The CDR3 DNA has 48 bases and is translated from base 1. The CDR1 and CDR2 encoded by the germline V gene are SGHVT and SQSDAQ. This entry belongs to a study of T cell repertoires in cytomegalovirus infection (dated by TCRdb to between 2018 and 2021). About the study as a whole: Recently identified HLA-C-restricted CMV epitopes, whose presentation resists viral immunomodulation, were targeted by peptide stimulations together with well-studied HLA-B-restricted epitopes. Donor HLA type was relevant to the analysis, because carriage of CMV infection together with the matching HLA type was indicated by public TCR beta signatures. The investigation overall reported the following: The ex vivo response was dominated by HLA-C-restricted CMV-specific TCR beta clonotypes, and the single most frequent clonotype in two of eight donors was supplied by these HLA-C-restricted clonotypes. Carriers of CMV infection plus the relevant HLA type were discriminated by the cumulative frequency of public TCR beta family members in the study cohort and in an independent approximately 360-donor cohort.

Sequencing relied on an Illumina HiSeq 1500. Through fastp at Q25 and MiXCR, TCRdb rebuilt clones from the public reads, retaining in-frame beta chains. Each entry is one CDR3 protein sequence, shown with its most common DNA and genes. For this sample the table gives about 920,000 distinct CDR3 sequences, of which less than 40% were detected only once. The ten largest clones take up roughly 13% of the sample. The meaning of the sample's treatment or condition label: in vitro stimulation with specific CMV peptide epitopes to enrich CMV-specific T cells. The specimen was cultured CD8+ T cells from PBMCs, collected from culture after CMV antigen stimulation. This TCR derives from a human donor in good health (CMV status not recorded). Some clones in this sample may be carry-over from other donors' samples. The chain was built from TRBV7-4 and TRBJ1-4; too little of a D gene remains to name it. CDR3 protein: CASRPHPQATNEKLFF. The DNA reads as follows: TGTGCCAGCAGGCCCCACCCGCAGGCAACTAATGAAAAACTGTTTTTT.